This T cell receptor beta chain is drawn from a study of cytomegalovirus exposure and HLA in healthy donors. As to this clone: Its antigen is undetermined.

The PCR was carried out with 60 Vbeta primers and 13 Jbeta primers. The assay was immunoSEQ multiplex PCR, and TCRdb's table has in-frame clones only and misses some. Seen here are over 130,000 clones, over 60% observed once, and the top ten hold 5.5% to 7.5%. Germline V lookup: CDR1 PRHDT, CDR2 FYEKMQ (reference sequence). The ends were cut back, 5 bases at V and 1 base at J, with 9 bases in the middle. This CDR3 spans 14 amino acids. Study-wide points: Another analysis was done later, and it associated around 15,000 TCR beta sequences with HLA alleles at 0.05 false discovery rate. The investigators catalogued 150 to 200 TCR beta chains as cytomegalovirus-associated.

The receptor was derived from a woman aged 55 to 70 in good health and CMV-seronegative. The sample consisted of PBMCs. V and J are TRBV13 and TRBJ1-3; D is unclear. In DNA, the CDR3 is TGTGCCAGCAGCCTCCAGTCGTCTGGAAACACCATATATTTT. Protein sequence: CASSLQSSGNTIYF.